This T cell receptor beta chain was captured in a study of T cell repertoires in cytomegalovirus infection. Study overall: It can be stated that public TCR beta signatures indicated CMV infection as well as a matching HLA type.

In the case of this clonotype: Its antigen is not identified.

TCRdb passed the reads through MiXCR, listing each CDR3 protein once. The sample has almost 550,000 distinct CDR3 sequences; 16% are singletons. Deletions cut 0 bases from V and 2 bases from J, with 11 bases between. This CDR3 spans 15 amino acids. Germline V gene sequence: CDR1 SGHRS, CDR2 YFSETQ. Findings and limits, study-wide: Individuals carrying CMV plus the relevant HLA were identified by cumulative frequency of public TCR beta families. In two of eight donors, the top clonotype was HLA-C-restricted CMV-specific.

The chain carries TRBV5-1 and TRBJ1-2; D perhaps matches TRBD1 (5 bases). This receptor was obtained from a human donor in good health (CMV status not recorded). Some clones in this sample may be carry-over from other donors' samples. The material sequenced was CD8+ T cells from PBMCs. The CDR3 reads CASSLVGGTNYGYTF. The CDR3 DNA follows: TGCGCCAGCAGCTTGGTTGGGGGGACGAACTATGGCTACACCTTC.